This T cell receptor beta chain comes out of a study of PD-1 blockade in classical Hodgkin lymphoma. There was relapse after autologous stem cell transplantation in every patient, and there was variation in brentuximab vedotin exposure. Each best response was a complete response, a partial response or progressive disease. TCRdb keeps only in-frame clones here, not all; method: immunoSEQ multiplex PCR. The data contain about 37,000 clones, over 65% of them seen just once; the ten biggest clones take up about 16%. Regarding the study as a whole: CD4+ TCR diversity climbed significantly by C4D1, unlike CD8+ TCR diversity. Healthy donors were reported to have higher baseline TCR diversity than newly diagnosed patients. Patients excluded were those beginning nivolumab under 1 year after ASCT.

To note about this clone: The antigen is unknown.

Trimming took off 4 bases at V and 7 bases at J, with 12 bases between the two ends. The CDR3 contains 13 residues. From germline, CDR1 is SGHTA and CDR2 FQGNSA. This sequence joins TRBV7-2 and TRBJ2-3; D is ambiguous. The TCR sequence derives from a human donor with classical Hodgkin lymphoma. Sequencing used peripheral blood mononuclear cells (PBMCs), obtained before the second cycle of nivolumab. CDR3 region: CASSSGALNTQYF. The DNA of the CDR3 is TGTGCCAGCAGCTCAGGAGCCCTCAATACGCAGTATTTT.